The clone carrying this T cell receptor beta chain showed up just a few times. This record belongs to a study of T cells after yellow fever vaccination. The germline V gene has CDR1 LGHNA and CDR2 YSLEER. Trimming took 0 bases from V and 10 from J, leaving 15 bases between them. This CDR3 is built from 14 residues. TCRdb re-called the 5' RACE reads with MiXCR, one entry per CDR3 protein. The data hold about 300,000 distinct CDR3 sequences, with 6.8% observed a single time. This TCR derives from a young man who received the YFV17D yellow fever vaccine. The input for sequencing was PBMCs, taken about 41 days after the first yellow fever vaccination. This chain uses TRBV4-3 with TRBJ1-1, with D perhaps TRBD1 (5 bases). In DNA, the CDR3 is TGCGCCAGCAGCCAAGAGACCAGGGTAGTTCGAGCTTTCTTT. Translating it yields CASSQETRVVRAFF.